This TCR beta chain was documented in a study of cytomegalovirus exposure and HLA in healthy donors. Broader study findings: Reports described diagnosis of cytomegalovirus status by the classifier as highly specific and sensitive. Previous analysis showed most TCR beta V segments were productive about 87% or about 30% of the time. The authors later found TCR association rates varying by HLA locus, with DRB1 most and HLA-C fewest.

Each donor was nominally healthy when sampled (though unrecorded immune exposures were likely). With respect to this clone: The antigen remains unidentified.

Primers included in the PCR were 60 Vbeta and 13 Jbeta primers. Profiled with immunoSEQ multiplex PCR; TCRdb holds only in-frame clones, not every one. This sample has around 130,000 clones, with about 80% found just once. From germline, CDR1 is MGHRA and CDR2 YSYEKL. CDR3 size: 16 residues. The junction had 8 bases not matched to a gene; V was cut back by 3 bases and J by 1 base. The genes are TRBV4-1 and TRBJ2-7; the match to TRBD2 covers 8 bases. The sample consisted of PBMCs. The clonotype comes from a man in his fifties in good health and CMV-seronegative. Written as DNA, the CDR3 is TGCGCCAGCAGCCACGCAACTAGCGGATTATCCTACGAGCAGTACTTC. It is translated as CASSHATSGLSYEQYF.